The 19 T cell receptor beta chains reported below all come from one sample, sequenced in a study of beta chain features in type 1 diabetes (dated by TCRdb to the late 2010s). Study-wide conclusions, independent of this receptor: In all four CD4+ subsets, TCRB CDR3 length was moderately but significantly shorter in type 1 diabetes patients.

Their antigens are not known. Library preparation was by the immunoSEQ multiplex PCR assay. The entire amount of isolated RNA was reverse transcribed using the High Capacity cDNA Reverse Transcription Kit, so the sequenced TCRB transcripts were expressed ones. Drawn from immuneACCESS, this table holds only the in-frame rearrangements with V and J called that TCRdb kept. Clones are partly lost; checked studies trace under half to an unresolved V gene and leave the rest unexplained. The sample table shows hundreds of thousands of clones, and about 14% are seen once. Around 0.04% of the sample lies in the top ten. Sequenced: naive CD4+ T cells from blood. In the paper's terms, the cell subset or site label means: true naive CD4+ T cells. The receptor source for this set is a man aged 18 to 35 with type 1 diabetes.

This clone occurred a few times. The CDR3 DNA reads TGTGCCTGGAGTGTACCCAGGGCTGGGGCCAACGTCCTGACTTTC. The encoded protein is CAWSVPRAGANVLTF. V and J are TRBV30 and TRBJ2-6, with a weak D call TRBD1 (5 bases). With 0 bases removed from V and 2 bases from J, the gap between germline ends came to 8 bases. There are 15 residues in the CDR3. Germline lookup yields CDR1 GTSNPN and CDR2 SVGIG (reference sequence).

The sample holds a few counts of this clone. The V and J genes are TRBV25-1 and TRBJ2-7; TRBD1 matches at 7 bases. The V segment lost 1 base and the J segment 6 bases; nucleotides outside the gene matches: 6. This CDR3 spans 14 amino acids. Germline-derived CDR1 and CDR2 are MGHDK and SYGVNS. CDR3 loop: CASSEWGTASEQYF. DNA for the CDR3: TGTGCCAGCAGTGAATGGGGGACAGCGAGCGAGCAGTACTTC.

The sample holds a few counts of this clone. The chain employs TRBV20-1 and TRBJ2-2; D is unresolved. V was cut by 0 bases and J by 6 bases, with 2 bases left in between. Germline V gene sequence: CDR1 DFQATT, CDR2 SNEGSKA (reference sequence). This CDR3 spans 11 amino acids. The CDR3 protein is CSARDSGELFF. DNA for the CDR3: TGCAGTGCTAGAGATTCCGGGGAGCTGTTTTTT.

The chain joins TRBV9 to TRBJ2-3; D gene uncertain. Germline V CDR1 and CDR2: SGDLS, YYNGEE. This CDR3 has 15 amino acids. V dropped 0 bases and J dropped 5 bases, with 13 bases sitting between them. The CDR3 region has the DNA TGTGCCAGCAGCGTAGGGCTCGAGGCCGGAGATACGCAGTATTTT. This encodes CASSVGLEAGDTQYF.

This clone has a handful of counts. This chain connects TRBV30 to TRBJ1-5; TRBD1 matches at 7 bases. Germline trimming cut 0 bases from V and 1 base from J; bases unmatched to any gene: 9. The CDR3 runs 17 residues. Looked up from germline, CDR1 is GTSNPN and CDR2 is SVGIG (reference sequence). CDR3 DNA sequence: TGTGCCTGGAGTGTAGAACAGGGGCGGGGAAGCAATCAGCCCCAGCATTTT. Amino acid sequence: CAWSVEQGRGSNQPQHF.

The chain combines TRBV18 with TRBJ2-3, with 11 positions matching TRBD2. V gave up 2 bases and J gave up 6 bases; unmatched junction bases: 7. This CDR3 has 16 amino acids. Looked up from germline, CDR1 is KGHSH and CDR2 is LQKENI. The CDR3 bases are TGTGCCAGCTCACCAGTACTTAGCGGGGGGGCCGATACGCAGTATTTT. Protein product: CASSPVLSGGADTQYF. Looking up the rest from reference TRBV18 and TRBJ2-3 gives the full variable domain: NAGVMQNPRHLVRRRGQEARLRCSPMKGHSHVYWYRQLPEEGLKFMVYLQKENIIDESGMPKERFSAEFPKEGPSILRIQQVVRGDSAAYFCASSPVLSGGADTQYFGPGTRLTVL.

Comment on this clone: The same CDR3 arises from other DNA sequences in this sample as well. This rearrangement joins TRBV7-2 to TRBJ1-2; D call uncertain. This CDR3 comprises 12 residues. The V end was cut by 2 bases, the J end by 0 bases, with 1 base between. Per germline, CDR1 SGHTA and CDR2 FQGNSA. The CDR3 nucleotides are TGTGCCAGCAGCTTATCTAACTATGGCTACACCTTC. Translated, it gives CASSLSNYGYTF.

The rearrangement joins TRBV9 to TRBJ2-3; D perhaps matches TRBD1 (6 bases). Germline CDR1 and CDR2: SGDLS and YYNGEE. V lost 4 bases to trimming and J lost 2 bases, with 20 bases between them. CDR3 length equals 17 residues. The CDR3: CASSPLGGTGLTDTQYF. CDR3 bases: TGTGCCAGCAGCCCCCTAGGGGGAACCGGACTCACAGATACGCAGTATTTT.

The V gene is TRBV2, the J gene TRBJ1-5, with TRBD1 as a possible D gene (5 bases). Germline V gives CDR1 SNHLY, CDR2 FYNNEI. The germline V and J ends were trimmed by 1 base and 2 bases, with 6 bases remaining between them. The CDR3 loop spans 14 amino acids. In DNA, the CDR3 is TGTGCCAGCAGTGAAGGCAGGGGCAATCAGCCCCAGCATTTT. Protein sequence: CASSEGRGNQPQHF.

This clone was seen only a few times. The rearrangement joins TRBV11-2 to TRBJ2-3; a possible D gene is TRBD1 (6 bases). Trimming stripped 6 bases from V and 2 bases from J, with 12 bases between. Germline CDR1 SGHAT, CDR2 FQNNGV. The CDR3 contains 14 residues. In DNA, the CDR3 is TGTGCCAGCAGATCGGGACAAATCACAGATACGCAGTATTTT. Its translation is CASRSGQITDTQYF.

The rearrangement links TRBV27 to TRBJ2-5, with 10 bases that match TRBD2. With V trimmed by 6 bases and J by 5 bases, 6 bases remained unmatched. The length of the CDR3 is 14 residues. Germline V CDR1 and CDR2: MNHEY, SMNVEV (reference sequence). The CDR3: CASRLAGAMETQYF. The CDR3 nucleotides read TGTGCCAGCAGGCTAGCGGGGGCGATGGAGACCCAGTACTTC.

In this sample, this clone turned up a few times. The chain has TRBV5-1 and TRBJ2-1; 10 bases line up with TRBD2. J was trimmed by 6 bases and V by 0 bases; bases with no gene match: 3. This CDR3 comprises 15 residues. Germline V gives CDR1 SGHRS, CDR2 YFSETQ. The CDR3: CASSLGSGRSNEQFF. DNA of the CDR3: TGCGCCAGCAGCTTGGGTAGCGGGAGGTCCAATGAGCAGTTCTTC.

The rearrangement links TRBV4-1 to TRBJ2-5; 14 nucleotides line up with TRBD2. Unmatched junction bases numbered 3, after V lost 1 base and J lost 5 bases. CDR1 and CDR2 from the germline V gene are MGHRA and YSYEKL. The CDR3 runs 16 residues. CDR3 sequence: CASSQGTSGRWETQYF. CDR3 bases: TGCGCCAGCAGCCAAGGGACTAGCGGGAGGTGGGAGACCCAGTACTTC.

In the case of this clone: At the DNA level, this CDR3 is encoded by other sequences in the same sample as well. V usage is TRBV20-1 and J usage is TRBJ1-1; no firm D call. The CDR3 length is 11 residues. The V gene's germline CDR1 is DFQATT and CDR2 SNEGSKA (reference sequence). Trimming pared 0 bases from V and 8 bases from J, leaving 7 bases between. The CDR3 spells CSARDQAEAFF. CDR3 DNA sequence: TGCAGTGCTAGAGATCAGGCGGAAGCTTTCTTT.

The chain is built from TRBV30 and TRBJ2-3; D gene unclear. The length of the CDR3 is 11 residues. Germline V gives CDR1 GTSNPN, CDR2 SVGIG (reference sequence). Between the trimmed V and J ends, which lost 3 bases and 10 bases, there was a span of 11 bases. The chain's CDR3 is CAWRQTRAQYF. CDR3 nucleotide sequence: TGTGCCTGGAGACAGACTCGGGCGCAGTATTTT. Complete variable domain (other parts from reference TRBV30 and TRBJ2-3): SQTIHQWPATLVQPVGSPLSLECTVEGTSNPNLYWYRQAAGRGLQLLFYSVGIGQISSEVPQNLSASRPQDRQFILSSKKLLLSDSGFYLCAWRQTRAQYFGPGTRLTVL.

This rearrangement joins TRBV30 to TRBJ1-1; 9 bases are shared with TRBD1. Germline CDR1 reads GTSNPN; CDR2 reads SVGIG (reference sequence). The J segment lost 11 bases and the V segment lost 4 bases, leaving 14 bases of the junction unmatched. CDR3 size: 14 residues. The CDR3 sequence: CAWTPQGARAGAFF. The CDR3, as DNA: TGTGCCTGGACCCCACAGGGGGCCCGGGCCGGCGCTTTCTTT. The whole variable domain, remainder taken from reference TRBV30 and TRBJ1-1, is SQTIHQWPATLVQPVGSPLSLECTVEGTSNPNLYWYRQAAGRGLQLLFYSVGIGQISSEVPQNLSASRPQDRQFILSSKKLLLSDSGFYLCAWTPQGARAGAFFGQGTRLTVV.

The rearrangement links TRBV15 to TRBJ2-4; D is perhaps TRBD2 (6 bases). The CDR3 is 19 residues long. In germline, CDR1 is LNHNV, CDR2 YYDKDF (reference sequence). Deletions cut 1 base from V and 0 bases from J, with 19 bases between. CDR3 sequence: CATSRVLGRQRAAKNIQYF. CDR3 DNA: TGTGCCACCAGCAGAGTTTTGGGTCGACAGCGGGCAGCCAAAAACATTCAGTACTTC.

The gene calls are TRBV6-5 and TRBJ2-3; D remains ambiguous. CDR3 size: 16 residues. The V end lost 2 bases, the J end lost 0 bases, and 12 bases lay between the germline ends. Germline V gene data show CDR1 as MNHEY and CDR2 as SVGAGI. The CDR3 loop reads CASSYLRGGSTDTQYF. CDR3 nucleotides: TGTGCCAGCAGTTACCTAAGAGGCGGTAGCACAGATACGCAGTATTTT.

This sequence joins TRBV5-6 and TRBJ2-3, with 8 bases matching TRBD2. Germline CDR1 reads SGHDT; CDR2 reads YYEEEE. With 2 bases clipped from V and 3 bases from J, the junction kept 5 bases outside the gene matches. The CDR3 covers 15 residues. The CDR3 here is CASSFLAGGTDTQYF. The CDR3 region has the DNA TGTGCCAGCAGCTTCCTGGCGGGAGGTACAGATACGCAGTATTTT.